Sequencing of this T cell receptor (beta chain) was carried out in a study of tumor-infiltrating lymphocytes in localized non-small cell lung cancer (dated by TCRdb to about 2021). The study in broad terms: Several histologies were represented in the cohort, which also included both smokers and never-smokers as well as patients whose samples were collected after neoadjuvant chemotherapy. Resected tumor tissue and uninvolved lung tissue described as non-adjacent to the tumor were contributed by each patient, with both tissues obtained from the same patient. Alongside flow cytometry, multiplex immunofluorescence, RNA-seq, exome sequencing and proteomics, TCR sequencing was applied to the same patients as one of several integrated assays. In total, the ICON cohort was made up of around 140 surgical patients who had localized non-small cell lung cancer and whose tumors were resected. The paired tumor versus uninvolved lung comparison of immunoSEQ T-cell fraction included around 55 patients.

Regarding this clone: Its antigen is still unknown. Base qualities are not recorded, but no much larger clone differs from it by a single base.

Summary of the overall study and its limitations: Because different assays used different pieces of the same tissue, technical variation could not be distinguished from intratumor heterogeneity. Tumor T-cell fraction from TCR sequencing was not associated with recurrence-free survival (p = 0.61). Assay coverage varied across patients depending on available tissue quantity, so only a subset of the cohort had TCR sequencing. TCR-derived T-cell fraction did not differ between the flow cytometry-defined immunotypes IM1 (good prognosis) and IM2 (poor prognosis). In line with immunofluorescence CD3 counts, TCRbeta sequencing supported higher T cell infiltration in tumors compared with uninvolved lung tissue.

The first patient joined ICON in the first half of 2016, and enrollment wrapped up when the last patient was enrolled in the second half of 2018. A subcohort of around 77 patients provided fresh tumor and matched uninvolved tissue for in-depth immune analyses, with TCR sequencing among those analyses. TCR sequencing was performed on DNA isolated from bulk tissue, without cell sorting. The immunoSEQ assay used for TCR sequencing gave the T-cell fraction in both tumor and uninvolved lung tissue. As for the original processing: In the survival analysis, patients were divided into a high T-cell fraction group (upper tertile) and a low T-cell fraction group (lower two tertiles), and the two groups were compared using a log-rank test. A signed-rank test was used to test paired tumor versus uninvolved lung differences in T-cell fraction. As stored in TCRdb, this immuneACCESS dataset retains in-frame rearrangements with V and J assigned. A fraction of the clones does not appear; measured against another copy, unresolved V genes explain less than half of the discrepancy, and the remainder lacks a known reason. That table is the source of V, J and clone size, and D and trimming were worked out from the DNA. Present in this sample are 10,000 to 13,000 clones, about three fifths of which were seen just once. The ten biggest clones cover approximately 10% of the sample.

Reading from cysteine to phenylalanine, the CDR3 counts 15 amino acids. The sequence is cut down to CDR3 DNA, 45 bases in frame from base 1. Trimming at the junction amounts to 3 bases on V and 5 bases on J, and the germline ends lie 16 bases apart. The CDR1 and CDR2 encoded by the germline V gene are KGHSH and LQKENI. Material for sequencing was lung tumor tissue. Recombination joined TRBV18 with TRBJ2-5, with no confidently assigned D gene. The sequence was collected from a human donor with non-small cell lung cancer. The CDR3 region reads CASSPVLSARETQYF. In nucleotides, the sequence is TGTGCCAGCTCACCCGTTTTAAGCGCTAGGGAGACCCAGTACTTC.